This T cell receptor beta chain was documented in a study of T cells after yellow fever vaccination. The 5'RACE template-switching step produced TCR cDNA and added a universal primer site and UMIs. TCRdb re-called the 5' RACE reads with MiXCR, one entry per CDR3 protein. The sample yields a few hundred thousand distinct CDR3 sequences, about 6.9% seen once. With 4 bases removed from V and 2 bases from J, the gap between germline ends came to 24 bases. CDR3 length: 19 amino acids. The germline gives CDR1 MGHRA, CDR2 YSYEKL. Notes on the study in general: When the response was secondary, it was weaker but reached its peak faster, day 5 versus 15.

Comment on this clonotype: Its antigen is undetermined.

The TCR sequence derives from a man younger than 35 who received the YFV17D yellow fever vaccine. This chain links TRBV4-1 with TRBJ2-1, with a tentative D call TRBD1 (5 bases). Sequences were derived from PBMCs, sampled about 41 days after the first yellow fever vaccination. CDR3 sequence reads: CASSLRPGPRDRTYNEQFF. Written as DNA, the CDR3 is TGCGCCAGCAGCCTACGGCCCGGGCCTAGAGACAGAACCTACAATGAGCAGTTCTTC.